This T cell receptor (beta chain) was obtained from a study of T cells in Graves' hyperthyroidism and ophthalmopathy. Study conclusions and caveats: By a 13 V-J model, ophthalmopathy was set apart from stable hyperthyroidism. Before onset, by a median of approximately 6.2 months, the model predicted ophthalmopathy.

There were TCR beta CDR3 regions amplified from RNA transcripts. The HTBI primer set drove a first-round RT-PCR of the TCR CDR3. From the multiplex PCR reads, TCRdb called clonotypes with MiXCR, one entry per CDR3 protein. This sample has 660,000 or so distinct CDR3 sequences; less than 25% occur once, and the top ten carry 34%. The table lists this clonotype with many counts. Its antigen remains unknown. Germline V lookup: CDR1 MNHEY, CDR2 SVGAGI. CDR3 length: 15 amino acids. Trimming took 2 bases from V and 6 from J, leaving 17 bases between them. The J gene is TRBJ2-7, the V gene TRBV6-5; D not certain. Sequenced material: blood. The receptor's source is a man aged 30 to 39 with Graves' ophthalmopathy. DNA of the CDR3: TGTGCCAGCAGTTACGATCTGGGTTTCGGGTCCGAGCAGTACTTC. Residues: CASSYDLGFGSEQYF.